These T cell receptor beta chains were read from a single sample in a study of identical twins. Each CDR3 protein is one row after TCRdb ran MiXCR on the 5' RACE reads. Here the sample spans hundreds of thousands of distinct CDR3 sequences, 8.6% being singletons. The same sample was also used in a study of yellow fever vaccine responses in identical twins.

Sequences were obtained from PBMCs. Source of these receptors: a woman aged 18-29 years in good health. Both conserved end residues are part of each CDR3. Each record gives: J gene, CDR3 length, V gene, D gene, clone size, CDR3 DNA, CDR3 protein. A D gene is named only where the DNA matches it firmly. Only some rows state a clone size, as once, few, many or a class for expanded clones.

j_gene: TRBJ2-1
len: 15
v_gene: TRBV5-1
d_gene: TRBD2
abundance: -
CDR3nt: TGCGCCAGCAGCTTGCTGGCGGGAGTCTCGGTTGAGCAGTTCTTC
CDR3aa: CASSLLAGVSVEQFF

j_gene: TRBJ1-1
len: 11
v_gene: TRBV5-1
d_gene: -
abundance: -
CDR3nt: TGCGCCAGCAGCTCCGGACAGGAAGCTTTCTTT
CDR3aa: CASSSGQEAFF

j_gene: TRBJ2-4
len: 14
v_gene: TRBV12-3/TRBV12-4
d_gene: -
abundance: -
CDR3nt: TGTGCCAGCAGTTTAAGGAACAGGGAAAACATTCAGTGCTTC
CDR3aa: CASSLRNRENIQCF

j_gene: TRBJ2-3
len: 15
v_gene: TRBV5-1
d_gene: -
abundance: few
CDR3nt: TGCGCCAGCAGCTTGGAGTCTAGCGGCACAGATACGCAGTATTTT
CDR3aa: CASSLESSGTDTQYF

j_gene: TRBJ2-1
len: 18
v_gene: TRBV5-6
d_gene: -
abundance: few
CDR3nt: TGTGCCAGCAGCTCTCGCTACTGGGGACGGAGCCCTCTAAGTGAGCAGTTCTTC
CDR3aa: CASSSRYWGRSPLSEQFF

j_gene: TRBJ2-1
len: 17
v_gene: TRBV7-9
d_gene: -
abundance: few
CDR3nt: TGTGCCCACGGGGACCCCAATCGGGTAGCCTCCTACAATGAGCAGTTCTTC
CDR3aa: CAHGDPNRVASYNEQFF

j_gene: TRBJ1-6
len: 13
v_gene: TRBV9
d_gene: -
abundance: many
CDR3nt: TGTGCCAGCAGCGTAGGGGGTAGTTCACCCCTCCACTTT
CDR3aa: CASSVGGSSPLHF

j_gene: TRBJ1-5
len: 16
v_gene: TRBV20-1
d_gene: TRBD1
abundance: few
CDR3nt: TGCAGTGCTAGAGAACAGACAGGGGTCATGGGTCAGCCCCAGCATTTT
CDR3aa: CSAREQTGVMGQPQHF

j_gene: TRBJ1-2
len: 13
v_gene: TRBV5-1
d_gene: -
abundance: -
CDR3nt: TGCGCCAGCAGCTTGTCCGGGTTGGGCGGCTACACCTTC
CDR3aa: CASSLSGLGGYTF

j_gene: TRBJ2-7
len: 16
v_gene: TRBV28
d_gene: TRBD1
abundance: few
CDR3nt: TGTGCCAGCAGTTACAACCGGGACAGGGTTTCCTACGAGCAGTACTTC
CDR3aa: CASSYNRDRVSYEQYF

j_gene: TRBJ2-7
len: 16
v_gene: TRBV5-1
d_gene: TRBD2
abundance: few
CDR3nt: TGCGCCAGCAGCTTGGTATTCGGGACTAGTAACTACGAGCAGTACTTC
CDR3aa: CASSLVFGTSNYEQYF

j_gene: TRBJ2-3
len: 17
v_gene: TRBV4-1
d_gene: TRBD2
abundance: -
CDR3nt: TGCGCCAGCAGCCATCCCTGGACTAGCGGGTCCACAGATACGCAGTATTTT
CDR3aa: CASSHPWTSGSTDTQYF

j_gene: TRBJ2-7
len: 15
v_gene: TRBV12-3/TRBV12-4
d_gene: TRBD1
abundance: few
CDR3nt: TGTGCCAGCAGTAAAACCGGGACAGGGGATTACGAGCAGTACTTC
CDR3aa: CASSKTGTGDYEQYF

j_gene: TRBJ2-5
len: 18
v_gene: TRBV7-9
d_gene: TRBD2
abundance: -
CDR3nt: TGTGCCAGCAGCCCCGAGGTCCAGCGGGAGGGCCCTCGGGAGACCCAGTACTTC
CDR3aa: CASSPEVQREGPRETQYF

j_gene: TRBJ2-7
len: 17
v_gene: TRBV29-1
d_gene: TRBD2
abundance: many
CDR3nt: TGCAGCGTTGAAGTGGGGAGAGGACTAGCGGGATTATACGAGCAGTACTTC
CDR3aa: CSVEVGRGLAGLYEQYF

j_gene: TRBJ2-2
len: 13
v_gene: TRBV20-1
d_gene: TRBD1
abundance: -
CDR3nt: TGCAGTGCTAAGGACAGGTACACCGGGGAGCTGTTTTTT
CDR3aa: CSAKDRYTGELFF

j_gene: TRBJ2-5
len: 19
v_gene: TRBV4-3
d_gene: TRBD1
abundance: few
CDR3nt: TGCGCCAGCAGCCAAGAGCCCGACGAAAGCCGGGACAGGGGTCAGACCCAGTACTTC
CDR3aa: CASSQEPDESRDRGQTQYF

j_gene: TRBJ1-6
len: 16
v_gene: TRBV7-9
d_gene: -
abundance: -
CDR3nt: TGTGCCAGCAGCTTAGCTCGCCCCCGCCAGGACTCACCCCTCCACTTT
CDR3aa: CASSLARPRQDSPLHF

j_gene: TRBJ2-2
len: 15
v_gene: TRBV7-2
d_gene: TRBD2
abundance: few
CDR3nt: TGTGCCAGCAGCCCTCGGGGGGGGGCAACCGGGGAGCTGTTTTTT
CDR3aa: CASSPRGGATGELFF

j_gene: TRBJ2-5
len: 16
v_gene: TRBV28
d_gene: TRBD1
abundance: -
CDR3nt: TGTGCCAGCAGTTTCGACAGGGGGCGCGGAGCAGAGACCCAGTACTTC
CDR3aa: CASSFDRGRGAETQYF

j_gene: TRBJ2-7
len: 13
v_gene: TRBV4-3
d_gene: -
abundance: -
CDR3nt: TGCGCCAGCAGCCAAGGGGCGGGGTTCGAGCAGTACTTC
CDR3aa: CASSQGAGFEQYF

j_gene: TRBJ2-2
len: 14
v_gene: TRBV20-1
d_gene: -
abundance: few
CDR3nt: TGCAGTGCTAGCCGGCACGCGAACACCGGGGAGCTGTTTTTT
CDR3aa: CSASRHANTGELFF

j_gene: TRBJ1-1
len: 13
v_gene: TRBV7-9
d_gene: -
abundance: few
CDR3nt: TGTGCCAGCAGCTTAGCGCGGAGAGCTGAAGCTTTCTTT
CDR3aa: CASSLARRAEAFF

j_gene: TRBJ1-2
len: 14
v_gene: TRBV20-1
d_gene: TRBD1
abundance: many
CDR3nt: TGCAGTGCTTGGGACCGGGACAGAGACTATGGCTACACCTTC
CDR3aa: CSAWDRDRDYGYTF

j_gene: TRBJ2-1
len: 14
v_gene: TRBV7-9
d_gene: TRBD1
abundance: many
CDR3nt: TGTGCCAGCAGCTTCGGGACAGGGATCAATGAGCAGTTCTTC
CDR3aa: CASSFGTGINEQFF

j_gene: TRBJ1-6
len: 16
v_gene: TRBV9
d_gene: -
abundance: few
CDR3nt: TGTGCCAGCAGCCTCACGACGCAACCCTCCACTTCACCCCTCCACTTT
CDR3aa: CASSLTTQPSTSPLHF

j_gene: TRBJ2-3
len: 14
v_gene: TRBV7-9
d_gene: -
abundance: many
CDR3nt: TGTGCCAGCAGCCTATCCGCATCAGGGGATACGCAGTATTTT
CDR3aa: CASSLSASGDTQYF

j_gene: TRBJ1-4
len: 16
v_gene: TRBV5-6
d_gene: -
abundance: few
CDR3nt: TGTGCCAGCAGCTTGCGCCACAGGGCTACTAATGAAAAACTGTTTTTT
CDR3aa: CASSLRHRATNEKLFF

j_gene: TRBJ2-7
len: 12
v_gene: TRBV2
d_gene: -
abundance: few
CDR3nt: TGTGCCAGCATTTCAGGACCATACGAGCAGTACTTC
CDR3aa: CASISGPYEQYF

j_gene: TRBJ2-1
len: 14
v_gene: TRBV10-2
d_gene: -
abundance: many
CDR3nt: TGCGCCAGCAGTGAGTGGAGGGTCTACAATGAGCAGTTCTTC
CDR3aa: CASSEWRVYNEQFF

j_gene: TRBJ1-2
len: 13
v_gene: TRBV12-3/TRBV12-4
d_gene: -
abundance: few
CDR3nt: TGTGCCAGCAGAGCAGGAGGTTCTAGTGGCTACACCTTC
CDR3aa: CASRAGGSSGYTF

j_gene: TRBJ2-7
len: 13
v_gene: TRBV29-1
d_gene: TRBD1
abundance: -
CDR3nt: TGCAGCGTTTTTGGGACAGGGATACACGAGCAGTACTTC
CDR3aa: CSVFGTGIHEQYF

j_gene: TRBJ2-3
len: 17
v_gene: TRBV5-1
d_gene: TRBD2
abundance: -
CDR3nt: TGCGCCAGCAGCTCGCCGGGACTAGCGGGAATGACAGATACGCAGTATTTT
CDR3aa: CASSSPGLAGMTDTQYF

j_gene: TRBJ2-5
len: 14
v_gene: TRBV12-3/TRBV12-4
d_gene: -
abundance: many
CDR3nt: TGTGCCAGCAGTTTCGAGAGGTACCAAGAGACCCAGTACTTC
CDR3aa: CASSFERYQETQYF

j_gene: TRBJ1-2
len: 13
v_gene: TRBV12-3/TRBV12-4
d_gene: -
abundance: -
CDR3nt: TGTGCCAGCAGTCCCTCTAGGACCTATGGCTACACCTTC
CDR3aa: CASSPSRTYGYTF

j_gene: TRBJ2-1
len: 16
v_gene: TRBV20-1
d_gene: TRBD2
abundance: -
CDR3nt: TGCAGTGCTACAACGTACGTGGCTAGCGGGAGTTATGAGCAGTTCTTC
CDR3aa: CSATTYVASGSYEQFF

j_gene: TRBJ1-2
len: 14
v_gene: TRBV12-3/TRBV12-4
d_gene: -
abundance: many
CDR3nt: TGTGCCAGCAGTTTAGGGGGTGGAAACTATGGCTACACCTTC
CDR3aa: CASSLGGGNYGYTF

j_gene: TRBJ1-2
len: 14
v_gene: TRBV7-2
d_gene: -
abundance: few
CDR3nt: TGTGCCAGCAGCTTAACCCAGGCAGGGTCCGGCTACACCTTC
CDR3aa: CASSLTQAGSGYTF

j_gene: TRBJ1-1
len: 13
v_gene: TRBV20-1
d_gene: -
abundance: many
CDR3nt: TGCAGTGCTAGAGAAGGAGTGGAGGGCGAAGCTTTCTTT
CDR3aa: CSAREGVEGEAFF

j_gene: TRBJ1-1
len: 14
v_gene: TRBV11-2
d_gene: -
abundance: many
CDR3nt: TGTGCCAGCAGCTTCTACAGGATGAACACTGAAGCTTTCTTT
CDR3aa: CASSFYRMNTEAFF

j_gene: TRBJ2-3
len: 14
v_gene: TRBV24-1
d_gene: -
abundance: many
CDR3nt: TGTGCCACCAGTGATTTTAGCGCGGCAGATACGCAGTATTTT
CDR3aa: CATSDFSAADTQYF

j_gene: TRBJ2-1
len: 15
v_gene: TRBV12-3/TRBV12-4
d_gene: -
abundance: -
CDR3nt: TGTGCCAGCAGGGGGGCCTTCCCCGGGGACAATGAGCAGTTCTTC
CDR3aa: CASRGAFPGDNEQFF

j_gene: TRBJ2-2
len: 17
v_gene: TRBV5-1
d_gene: TRBD1
abundance: -
CDR3nt: TGCGCCAGCAGCTTGGATCCGGACAGGGTCGCCACCGGGGAGCTGTTTTTT
CDR3aa: CASSLDPDRVATGELFF

j_gene: TRBJ2-1
len: 17
v_gene: TRBV29-1
d_gene: -
abundance: -
CDR3nt: TGCAGCGTTGAAGGAGGTACCCCCTCTGGACTATCCTATGAGCAGTTCTTC
CDR3aa: CSVEGGTPSGLSYEQFF

j_gene: TRBJ1-4
len: 14
v_gene: TRBV4-3
d_gene: -
abundance: -
CDR3nt: TGCGCCAGCAGCCAAGAGACAATATCCGAAAAACTGTTTTTT
CDR3aa: CASSQETISEKLFF

j_gene: TRBJ1-5
len: 12
v_gene: TRBV27
d_gene: -
abundance: few
CDR3nt: TGTGCCAGCAGTTCAGGGTTTCAGCCCCAGCATTTT
CDR3aa: CASSSGFQPQHF

j_gene: TRBJ2-1
len: 16
v_gene: TRBV9
d_gene: TRBD2
abundance: -
CDR3nt: TGTGCCAGCAGCGTAGTGAGCGGGGGGGCGTACAATGAGCAGTTCTTC
CDR3aa: CASSVVSGGAYNEQFF

j_gene: TRBJ2-3
len: 16
v_gene: TRBV2
d_gene: TRBD2
abundance: -
CDR3nt: TGTGCCAGCAGTGAACCGGGACTAGCGGTTACAGATACGCAGTATTTT
CDR3aa: CASSEPGLAVTDTQYF

j_gene: TRBJ2-1
len: 13
v_gene: TRBV6-6
d_gene: TRBD1
abundance: few
CDR3nt: TGTGCCAGCAGGACAGGGACCCCAAATGAGCAGTTCTTC
CDR3aa: CASRTGTPNEQFF

j_gene: TRBJ2-1
len: 15
v_gene: TRBV27
d_gene: -
abundance: -
CDR3nt: TGTGCCAGCCAGTTAACCCGGGAGTCCTACAATGAGCAGTTCTTC
CDR3aa: CASQLTRESYNEQFF

j_gene: TRBJ2-2
len: 16
v_gene: TRBV6-2/TRBV6-3
d_gene: -
abundance: few
CDR3nt: TGTGCCAGCACCCTCAGGAGGGGACCGGACACCGGGGAGCTGTTTTTT
CDR3aa: CASTLRRGPDTGELFF

j_gene: TRBJ2-1
len: 16
v_gene: TRBV5-1
d_gene: -
abundance: few
CDR3nt: TGCGCCAGCAGCTTGGAGAGCAGGGGAACCTACAATGAGCAGTTCTTC
CDR3aa: CASSLESRGTYNEQFF

j_gene: TRBJ2-1
len: 14
v_gene: TRBV6-5
d_gene: -
abundance: -
CDR3nt: TGTGCCAGCAGTTACTCGGAGGGGGCGAATGAGCAGTTCTTC
CDR3aa: CASSYSEGANEQFF

j_gene: TRBJ2-7
len: 16
v_gene: TRBV5-6
d_gene: -
abundance: -
CDR3nt: TGTGCCAGCAGCTTGGCCGGCGGGACCCGCCCCTACGAGCAGTACTTC
CDR3aa: CASSLAGGTRPYEQYF

j_gene: TRBJ1-6
len: 16
v_gene: TRBV7-9
d_gene: TRBD1
abundance: -
CDR3nt: TGTGCCAGCAGCAGAGGACAGGGGTTTGGTAATTCACCCCTCCACTTT
CDR3aa: CASSRGQGFGNSPLHF

j_gene: TRBJ1-1
len: 14
v_gene: TRBV7-9
d_gene: -
abundance: many
CDR3nt: TGTGCCAGCAGCTTAGCAGGGGCGGGCACTGAAGCTTTCTTT
CDR3aa: CASSLAGAGTEAFF

j_gene: TRBJ2-6
len: 20
v_gene: TRBV4-1
d_gene: TRBD2
abundance: -
CDR3nt: TGCGCCAGCAGCCAGGAGGCGGTCCGGGAGGTACGGCGGGAGGCCAACGTCCTGACTTTC
CDR3aa: CASSQEAVREVRREANVLTF

j_gene: TRBJ2-7
len: 15
v_gene: TRBV7-9
d_gene: TRBD1
abundance: many
CDR3nt: TGTGCCAGCAGCTTCGGACAGGGGGTATCGTACGAGCAGTACTTC
CDR3aa: CASSFGQGVSYEQYF

j_gene: TRBJ2-3
len: 17
v_gene: TRBV20-1
d_gene: TRBD2
abundance: -
CDR3nt: TGCAGTGCTAGAGATCTAGCGGGGGGTTTGATCACAGATACGCAGTATTTT
CDR3aa: CSARDLAGGLITDTQYF